Included here is one T cell receptor beta chain sequence, with context. Its target is unknown. Data came from immunoSEQ multiplex PCR; TCRdb stores just in-frame clones and leaves some out. The table shows tens of thousands of clones, with 85% to 90% occurring only once. This sample stems from a study of OX40 agonist ivuxolimab in advanced cancers. Germline CDR1 MGHRA, CDR2 YSYEKL. V was shortened by 0 bases and J by 12 bases, with 18 bases between the two germline ends. This CDR3 region has 15 residues. Study results and limitations: Low clonal expansion, among the lowest seen, marked partial responders at 0.1-3.0 mg/kg.

This sample comprised CD4+ or CD8+ T cells sorted from blood, obtained in a trial of the OX40 agonist ivuxolimab. The chain links TRBV4-1 to TRBJ1-5; D call uncertain. The source is an adult with an advanced solid tumor such as melanoma, head and neck, liver or kidney cancer. CDR3 sequence reads: CASSQERTAISGQHF. The CDR3 bases are TGCGCCAGCAGCCAAGAGAGGACCGCCATCAGTGGCCAGCATTTT.